This TCR beta chain was obtained from a study of CD8+CD57+ T cells in acquired aplastic anemia. On the study more broadly: Yields of DNA that came from sorted CD4+ and CD8+ cells averaged about 3.5 ug. Whole-study findings and limits: There were roughly 28 CD8+ CDR3 sequences that occurred in both patients and controls. Any difference that existed in CD8+ Simpson's diversity between patients and controls was not significant.

Points on this clonotype: Its antigen is unidentified.

Profiling of TCR beta VDJ combinations and CDR3 sequences used genomic DNA as template. TCRdb re-analysed the reads in MiXCR, keeping a single row per CDR3 protein. The sample yields about 190,000 distinct CDR3 sequences, about three fifths seen once. V was shortened by 1 base and J by 3 bases, with 18 bases between the two germline ends. The CDR3 is 17 amino acids. Germline loops: CDR1 SGHTA, CDR2 FQGNSA. The specimen sequenced was sorted CD4+, CD8+, or CD8+CD57+ T cells (not recorded which) from PBMCs. The chain recombines TRBV7-2 with TRBJ2-5; possible D gene TRBD2, 6 bases. The receptor comes from a human donor with severe aplastic anemia or a healthy control (not recorded which). For the CDR3, the DNA is TGTGCCAGCAGCTTAGTGGCACCGGGACTTTGGGAAGAGACCCAGTACTTC. Protein: CASSLVAPGLWEETQYF.